These 3 T cell receptor beta chains came from one sample sequenced in a study of cytomegalovirus exposure and HLA in healthy donors. Data came from immunoSEQ multiplex PCR; TCRdb stores just in-frame clones and leaves some out. This sample has tens of thousands of clones, with around 97% found just once. The sequenced sample consisted of PBMCs. These receptors were obtained from a man aged 18 to 30 in good health and CMV-seronegative.

The chain is built from TRBV10-3 and TRBJ1-1; D possibly corresponds to TRBD1 (5 bases). Trimming stripped 10 bases from V and 5 bases from J, with 14 bases between. The CDR3 is 12 amino acids. In germline, CDR1 is ENHRY, CDR2 SYGVKD. This CDR3 reads CATRGGGTEAFF. The CDR3 nucleotides read TGTGCCACCCGCGGGGGGGGAACTGAAGCTTTCTTT.

V is TRBV19 and J is TRBJ2-1; D is unresolved. V gave up 6 bases and J gave up 0 bases, with 3 bases separating them. Germline CDR1 and CDR2: LNHDA and SQIVND (reference sequence). The CDR3 contains 12 residues. The CDR3 DNA reads as TGTGCCAGTAGAGCCTCCTACAATGAGCAGTTCTTC. As protein: CASRASYNEQFF.

This clone qualifies as medium-sized. The chain uses TRBV9 and TRBJ2-7, with 10 bases that match TRBD1. Trimming took 0 bases from V and 0 from J; bases not matched to a gene: 6. This CDR3 has 17 residues. Germline V gene sequence: CDR1 SGDLS, CDR2 YYNGEE. CDR3 sequence: CASSVETGGAGSYEQYF. DNA of the CDR3: TGTGCCAGCAGCGTAGAGACAGGGGGCGCCGGCTCCTACGAGCAGTACTTC.